A single sample gave rise to the 16 T cell receptor beta chains below, sequenced in a study of blood T cell repertoires in COVID-19. Libraries were prepared by immunoSEQ multiplex PCR; TCRdb keeps only in-frame clonotypes and omits some of them. Among roughly 380,000 clones, about 87% were seen once, and the ten largest hold 1.3%. The sample was PBMCs or T cells enriched from blood (not recorded which). Every receptor here comes from a man aged 25 to 40 who had recovered from COVID-19.

The sample holds a few counts of this clone. CDR3 in amino acids: CAISEIQGEAFF. As DNA, the CDR3 is TGTGCCATCAGTGAAATACAGGGTGAAGCTTTCTTT. The chain employs TRBV10-3 and TRBJ1-1, with D possibly TRBD1 on 6 matching bases. This CDR3 has 12 residues. V lost 3 bases to trimming and J lost 7 bases, with 9 bases between them. The V gene's germline CDR1 is ENHRY and CDR2 SYGVKD.

The rearrangement joins TRBV6-5 to TRBJ2-5; 15 bases agree with TRBD2. V shed 7 bases and J 4 bases; nucleotides not matched to a gene: 4. Germline assignment: CDR1 MNHEY and CDR2 SVGAGI. This CDR3 region has 15 residues. Here the CDR3 DNA reads TGTGCCAGCACTGGACTAGCGGGGGGGCTAGAGACCCAGTACTTC. Its translation is CASTGLAGGLETQYF.

This rearrangement joins TRBV27 to TRBJ2-1; 9 positions agree with TRBD1. CDR3 length: 15 residues. Germline CDR1 is MNHEY and CDR2 is SMNVEV (reference sequence). The V gene end was trimmed by 0 bases and the J gene end by 7 bases; junction bases not matched to a gene: 4. CDR3 coding DNA: TGTGCCAGCAGTTTATCAACAGGGGGCGGAAATGAGCAGTTCTTC. Translating it yields CASSLSTGGGNEQFF.

V is TRBV5-1 and J is TRBJ2-5; D call uncertain. Germline-derived CDR1 and CDR2 are SGHRS and YFSETQ. Trimming took 1 base from V and 2 from J, leaving 12 bases between them. The CDR3 length is 15 residues. The CDR3 is CASSLLARTQETQYF. The CDR3 DNA sequence: TGCGCCAGCAGCTTGTTGGCCAGAACACAAGAGACCCAGTACTTC.

CDR3: CASRGGPSSEKLFF. CDR3 in DNA: TGTGCCAGCAGGGGGGGACCGAGTAGCGAAAAACTGTTTTTT. The chain has TRBV2 and TRBJ1-4, with D perhaps TRBD1 (5 bases). Germline V lookup: CDR1 SNHLY, CDR2 FYNNEI. The CDR3 covers 14 residues. Trimming shortened V by 6 bases and J by 8 bases, and 16 bases separated the two germline ends.

There are a few counts of this clone. This rearrangement joins TRBV20-1 to TRBJ1-2; 10 nucleotides agree with TRBD1. The ends lost 3 bases at V and 3 bases at J; junction bases unmatched: 7. The CDR3 has 15 residues. Germline CDR1 DFQATT, CDR2 SNEGSKA (reference sequence). The CDR3 sequence: CSASGTGAGDYGYTF. CDR3 sequence (DNA): TGCAGTGCTAGTGGGACAGGGGCGGGGGACTATGGCTACACCTTC.

The rearrangement uses TRBV9 and TRBJ2-5; 8 bases fit TRBD1. There are 14 residues in the CDR3. Losses at the gene ends were 1 base for V and 1 base for J; bases not matched to a gene: 0. Germline CDR1 and CDR2: SGDLS and YYNGEE. DNA for the CDR3: TGTGCCAGCAGCGTACAGGGGGCCCAAGAGACCCAGTACTTC. Its protein is CASSVQGAQETQYF.

This rearrangement joins TRBV3-1 (or the pseudogene TRBV3-2) to TRBJ1-1, with D hard to call. The germline V gene has CDR1 LGHDT and CDR2 YNNKEL (reference sequence). Deletions cut 3 bases from V and 0 bases from J, with 5 bases between. The CDR3 totals 13 residues. In DNA, the CDR3 is TGTGCCAGCAGCCACTCCCTGAACACTGAAGCTTTCTTT. Its translation is CASSHSLNTEAFF.

This clone was counted once. The chain joins TRBV3-1 (or the pseudogene TRBV3-2) to TRBJ1-1; weak D call: TRBD1 (5 bases). From germline, CDR1 is LGHDT and CDR2 YNNKEL (reference sequence). The CDR3 totals 15 residues. V lost 7 bases and J lost 2, with 17 bases in between. CDR3 protein: CASTLSGTSNTEAFF. The DNA of the CDR3 is TGTGCCAGCACCTTGTCCGGGACTTCCAACACTGAAGCTTTCTTT.

The chain is built from TRBV5-1 and TRBJ1-6; a weak D match, TRBD1 (6 bases). Looked up from germline, CDR1 is SGHRS and CDR2 is YFSETQ. CDR3 length: 17 amino acids. The V gene lost 0 bases and the J gene lost 6 bases, with 16 bases spanning the gap. CDR3 nucleotides: TGCGCCAGCAGCTTGGAGTTGGTGGGACACGGTAATTCACCCCTCCACTTT. As protein: CASSLELVGHGNSPLHF. The whole variable domain, remainder taken from reference TRBV5-1 and TRBJ1-6, is KAGVTQTPRYLIKTRGQQVTLSCSPISGHRSVSWYQQTPGQGLQFLFEYFSETQRNKGNFPGRFSGRQFSNSRSEMNVSTLELGDSALYLCASSLELVGHGNSPLHFGNGTRLTVT.

V gene TRBV5-1 combines with J gene TRBJ2-3; D is possibly TRBD2 (7 bases). The CDR3 has 15 amino acids. The germline V and J ends were trimmed by 1 base and 4 bases, with 13 bases remaining between them. The germline V gene encodes CDR1 SGHRS and CDR2 YFSETQ. This CDR3 is CASSLTAGAADTQYF. The CDR3 DNA is TGCGCCAGCAGCTTGACGGCGGGGGCGGCAGATACGCAGTATTTT.

This clone was recorded a few times. The chain carries TRBV7-2 and TRBJ2-7, with a weak D call TRBD1 (6 bases). Germline V gives CDR1 SGHTA, CDR2 FQGNSA. The germline V and J ends were trimmed by 1 base and 7 bases, with 14 bases remaining between them. The CDR3 consists of 14 residues. DNA for the CDR3: TGTGCCAGCAGCTTAGTGGGGACATCCGGGGAGCAGTACTTC. Protein: CASSLVGTSGEQYF.

The CDR3: CASSTGTRPGNTIYF. Written as DNA, the CDR3 is TGTGCCAGTAGTACCGGGACAAGGCCTGGAAACACCATATATTTT. V usage is TRBV19 and J usage is TRBJ1-3, with D tentatively TRBD1 (6 bases). CDR3 size: 15 residues. Germline V gene sequence: CDR1 LNHDA, CDR2 SQIVND (reference sequence). V dropped 4 bases and J dropped 2 bases, with 12 bases sitting between them.

The V call is TRBV25-1, the J call TRBJ2-1; 10 nucleotides agree with TRBD1. Germline V CDR1 and CDR2: MGHDK, SYGVNS. The junction had 15 bases not matched to a gene; V was cut back by 4 bases and J by 6 bases. The CDR3 contains 18 residues. This CDR3 is CASSADRGLFSMSNEQFF. For the CDR3, the DNA is TGTGCCAGCAGTGCCGACAGGGGGCTGTTTTCAATGAGCAATGAGCAGTTCTTC.

The table lists this clone with a count of one. V and J are TRBV5-1 and TRBJ2-7, with D tentatively TRBD2 (6 bases). Germline loops: CDR1 SGHRS, CDR2 YFSETQ. V was shortened by 4 bases and J by 2 bases, with 16 bases between the two germline ends. There are 15 residues in the CDR3. CDR3 amino acids: CASSVTGTQPYEQYF. In DNA, the CDR3 is TGCGCCAGCAGCGTTACCGGGACTCAACCCTACGAGCAGTACTTC.

This chain connects TRBV12-5 to TRBJ1-1; no firm D call. Trimming removed 5 bases at V and 3 bases at J, with 13 bases between. The germline gives CDR1 LGHNT, CDR2 FRNRAP. The CDR3 has 14 residues. The CDR3, as DNA: TGTGCTAGTGGTCTAGAAATGGGTTACACTGAAGCTTTCTTT. As protein: CASGLEMGYTEAFF.